This TCR beta chain is from a study of cytomegalovirus exposure and HLA in healthy donors (dated by TCRdb to about 2017). Concerning the study at large: An earlier analysis of approximately 640 of the donors reported 250 to 350 Gb of sequence data and roughly 110 million unique TCR beta sequences from around 200 million T cells. An early release covering roughly 640 HLA-typed donors comprised 250 to 350 gigabases of sequencing data and some 79 million unique TCR sequences. Among the roughly 400 genotyped donors, approximately 81% belonged to the genetic ancestry cluster associated with self-reported Caucasian donors. The study was designed to test whether signatures of past pathogen exposure could be identified by cataloging public T cell receptors. Using immunosequencing, the study profiled T cell repertoires from some 670 subjects and related those repertoires to cytomegalovirus serostatus. A separate validation cohort of over a hundred different subjects was used in addition to the approximately 640-subject first cohort. High-throughput TCR immunosequencing, statistical association of individual TCRs with disease status, and machine learning were combined to predict cytomegalovirus infection status. To study patterns of TCR occurrence, a later analysis re-analyzed previously published TCR beta repertoires from hundreds of donors and added high-resolution HLA genotyping. Rather than drawing on any new phenotypic data, the later analysis identified candidate immune exposures from TCR beta sequences and the way those sequences occurred across donors. In an earlier analysis of several hundred of the donors, high-throughput TCR beta sequencing was used to judge whether each TCR beta V gene segment behaved as functional or pseudogenic. Alongside the repertoire data, information on donor age, sex, ethnicity and CMV serostatus was compiled. A later genetic analysis took genome-wide SNP genotypes for about three fifths of the 666 donors and used that subset as a discovery cohort. All discovery cohort repertoires had been generated using a single sequencing platform. HLA typing covered class I and class II loci at four-digit resolution. The number of typed donors differed by locus: about 629-640 for A, B, C, DRB1 and DQB1; some 500 for DQA1; roughly 600 for DPA1; and roughly 470 for DPB1. Roughly 5 DR-DQ haplotypes were treated as single units for association and clustering because of strong linkage in the cohort. On average, around 200,000 unique TCR beta nucleotide sequences were sequenced per donor among several hundred genotyped donors of the cohort, with around 19% of those sequences being non-productive.

Details on this clone: The target of this receptor is not known. Nothing much larger sits one base from this clone, and base qualities are not available.

The cohort consisted of some 730 healthy bone marrow donors. At the time of sampling, every cohort member was nominally healthy, though immune exposures that went unrecorded were likely present. The donor was CMV seropositive and belonged to the group of 250 to 300 seropositive cohort members. Every donor gave a peripheral blood sample, and the peripheral blood mononuclear cells from that sample were used for TCR beta sequencing. Genomic DNA extraction from the blood cell samples was performed with the Qiagen DNeasy Blood Extraction Kit. What the authors observed across the whole study: A group of highly shared sequence variants was considered likely to be a technical artifact of the sequencing pipeline. A later analysis found that most CMV-associated TCR beta chains appeared HLA-restricted, with HLA associations seemingly driven largely by CMV exposure. Compared with the 666-donor mean, donors in an Asian-associated ancestry cluster had fewer N-insertions in productive TCRs, according to a later genetic analysis. Strong co-occurrence of HLA alleles, especially DR and DQ, made assigning TCR associations to individual alleles difficult. The only immune exposure information available for the cohort was CMV serostatus. In an earlier analysis of some 500 of the donors, most TCR beta V segments were observed in productive rearrangements about 87% or about 30% of the time, broadly matching IMGT annotations. Across donors, most TCR sequences were observed very rarely, whereas some public TCRs were present in many individuals. A further reported finding was that TCR beta sequences accurately predicted the HLA-A and HLA-B alleles for most subjects in the first cohort. Correlated functional status among segregating V segments might be attributable to linkage disequilibrium, but an unknown experimental factor could not be ruled out. Only TCR beta chains were sequenced in this cohort, and the absence of alpha or paired-chain data limited detectable features. A later analysis found that HLA-associated TCR beta chains were more clonally expanded and had lower generation probabilities than equally common non-associated chains. A later analysis associated 15,000 to 20,000 TCR beta sequences with specific HLA alleles at a false discovery rate of 0.05. In a later genetic analysis, a missense DCLRE1C variant was associated with V-gene and J-gene trimming of TCR beta chains, and the association was replicated in an independent cohort. In a later analysis, TCR association rates were found to vary across HLA loci, with the most associated TCRs seen for DRB1 alleles and the fewest for HLA-C alleles. A few of the identified cytomegalovirus-associated TCR beta chains were confirmed in vitro to be specific for cytomegalovirus antigens. According to a later analysis, parvovirus B19, influenza, CMV and Epstein-Barr virus appeared linked to several top co-occurrence clusters. Because counts were too low, roughly 16 rarely observed V segments, including chromosome 9 orphons, were left out of the earlier analysis of a few hundred of the donors. A total of fewer than 200 TCR beta chains were listed by the study as associated with cytomegalovirus. Because HLA typing was unavailable for some donors at each locus, only the typed subset was used in association tests. In both the original and validation cohorts, the classifier was reported to diagnose cytomegalovirus status with high specificity and sensitivity. The authors suggested that the approach could potentially be extended to other disease states and immunological phenotypes. The presence/absence analyses assumed that sequencing depth was roughly uniform across donors, and that assumption may not be true. Because the 87-base-pair reads could not distinguish some IMGT-functional V segments, including TRBV6-2 and TRBV6-3, those segments were excluded.

Library preparation was by the immunoSEQ multiplex PCR assay. The multiplex PCR relied on a mix of 60 forward primers for TCR Vbeta segments and 13 reverse primers for TCR Jbeta segments. Amplification of the CDR3 region of rearranged TCR beta genes was performed with a multiplex PCR assay on genomic DNA. The Illumina HiSeq System was used to sequence the amplified TCR beta libraries as 87-base-pair reads. The paper's processing steps were these. A later analysis counted tens of millions of unique TCR beta chains across the 550 to 750 repertoires, and around 12 million of these chains were shared by at least two donors. Raw reads were error-corrected and collapsed into unique sequences with a nearest-neighbor algorithm that merged closely related sequences to remove PCR and sequencing errors. CDR3 sequences were aligned to IMGT reference sequences to assign V, D and J gene segments. For a sequence to be retained, a match of at least six nucleotides was required to both a V gene segment and a J gene segment. Rearrangements were classified as productive when the CDR3 lacked stop codons and remained in frame with V and J, and all other rearrangements were classified as non-productive. Following IMGT convention, CDR3 was defined as the stretch from the second conserved V-encoded cysteine up to the conserved J-encoded phenylalanine. The earlier analysis of 500 to 650 of the donors excluded any sequence lacking an unambiguous match to a single V gene segment. In an earlier analysis of 587 of the donors, V segments were called functional above 56.7% productive rearrangements and were called segregating when the between-donor standard deviation exceeded 5%. A statistical classification framework was built for diagnosing cytomegalovirus status from the catalog of TCR beta chain sequences. In a later analysis, TCR nucleotide sequences were compared against IMGT/GENE-DB human TR gene sequences so that V and J genes could be assigned. The TCRdist pipeline was used in a later analysis to assign CDR3 sequences and most-parsimonious VDJ recombination scenarios. A later analysis defined each TCR beta chain by its CDR3 amino acid sequence plus V-gene family, and excluded reads lacking a unique V-gene family. A later analysis removed nearly 600 highly shared, low-generation-probability nucleotide sequences to deal with suspected cross-contamination and a sequencing artifact. A later analysis calculated a clonal expansion index for each public chain from normalized within-repertoire ranks of inferred template counts. In a later analysis, generation probabilities were computed with a VDJ recombination model fitted to out-of-frame rearrangements, and the resulting probabilities were checked against IGoR. Hypergeometric tests were used in a later analysis to score TCR-TCR, TCR-HLA and TCR-CMV co-occurrence, with a repertoire-size bias correction applied to the TCR pairs. In a later analysis, false discovery rates were estimated by permuting HLA or CMV assignments 20 times. In a later analysis, co-occurring TCRs were grouped with DBSCAN, and TCRdist sequence similarity was added when clustering was performed within HLA-allele-positive subsets. Repertoires with fewer than 30,000 or more than 120,000 public chains were left out of co-occurrence clustering, as were five repertoires with anomalous nucleotide sharing. The immuneACCESS repertoire file appears here via TCRdb, limited to in-frame rearrangements. These files lack a portion of the clones; in checked studies, under half of the deficit traces to unresolved V genes, and the cause of the others is not known. The D gene and trimming were derived from the DNA, and the V and J assignments and clone size from that table. This sample gives around 140,000 clones in total; about 79% of them show up just once. The ten top clones hold about 2% of the sample.

The CDR3, cysteine through phenylalanine, is 15 amino acids long. The retained sequence is limited to the CDR3, 45 bases, with the frame set at the first base. Based on the germline V gene, the CDR1 and CDR2 sequences are SGHVS and FNYEAQ. The clonotype was recovered from a female donor in good health and CMV-seropositive. Sequencing input: PBMCs. The V and J segments used are TRBV7-6 and TRBJ2-5, with 13 central nucleotides matching TRBD2. TRBJ2-7 explains the end of the DNA better; the J call may be wrong. The CDR3 reads as follows: CASSPRTSGSGEQYF. The DNA reads TGTGCCAGCAGCCCCCGGACTAGCGGGAGCGGCGAGCAGTACTTC.